This passage covers 2 T cell receptor beta chains from one sample sequenced in a study of T cells in localized non-small cell lung cancer (dated by TCRdb to the early 2020s). The library was obtained by the immunoSEQ multiplex PCR assay. In TCRdb, the immuneACCESS table is reduced to in-frame sequences with V and J assigned. These tables do not hold every clone; where another copy was compared, an unresolved V gene accounts for under half, and the others remain unexplained. In all, the sample holds under 35,000 clones, and approximately 91% of those were seen once. The top ten hold 4.2% of the sample. Sequencing used peripheral blood mononuclear cells, obtained before any cancer treatment. The source of these receptors is a woman aged 35-70 years with stage III lung adenocarcinoma.

The rearrangement uses TRBV28 and TRBJ2-5, with D perhaps matching TRBD1 (6 bases). V lost 6 bases and J 4 bases, leaving 18 bases between the germline ends. The CDR3 is 15 amino acids. Germline CDR1 MDHEN, CDR2 SYDVKM. Written as DNA, the CDR3 is TGTGCCAGCAGGTCCACGACAGGAATAAGAGAGACCCAGTACTTC. As protein: CASRSTTGIRETQYF.

The J gene is TRBJ2-1, the V gene TRBV11-3; TRBD2 might be the D (6 bases). Per the germline V gene, CDR1 is SGHNT and CDR2 is YENEEA. V lost 1 base to trimming and J lost 12 bases, with 19 bases between them. The CDR3 is made up of 15 amino acids. This chain's CDR3 is CASSLGGEGLTGQFF. The DNA for the CDR3 is TGTGCCAGCAGCTTAGGGGGGGAAGGCCTTACTGGGCAGTTCTTC.